This T cell receptor (beta chain) comes out of a study of blood T cell repertoires in COVID-19. The overall study: Both acute and convalescent COVID-19 samples were obtained from the United States, Italy and Spain. PBMCs, B-cell-depleted T cells, or T cells were the source of the cDNA or gDNA that made up the material.

In the original processing: Cell counts per sample came from amplifying reference gene primers. Produced via immunoSEQ multiplex PCR; TCRdb's table is partial and in-frame only. V and J calls and clone size are those listed in that table; D and trimming were worked out from the DNA. The sample includes 120,000 to 150,000 clones, around 84% of them seen just once. The CDR3 spans 14 residues. V was pared by 5 bases and J by 2 bases, with 12 bases between. Germline values: CDR1 LNHDA, CDR2 SQIVND (reference sequence). This sequence joins TRBV19 and TRBJ1-2, with D possibly matching TRBD1 (5 bases). The sequencing sample was made of peripheral blood. This sequence was found in a human donor in a cohort sampled during active COVID-19. In nucleotides, the CDR3 is TGTGCCAGTAGTGGGGGGACTGAAAACTATGGCTACACCTTC. As protein: CASSGGTENYGYTF.